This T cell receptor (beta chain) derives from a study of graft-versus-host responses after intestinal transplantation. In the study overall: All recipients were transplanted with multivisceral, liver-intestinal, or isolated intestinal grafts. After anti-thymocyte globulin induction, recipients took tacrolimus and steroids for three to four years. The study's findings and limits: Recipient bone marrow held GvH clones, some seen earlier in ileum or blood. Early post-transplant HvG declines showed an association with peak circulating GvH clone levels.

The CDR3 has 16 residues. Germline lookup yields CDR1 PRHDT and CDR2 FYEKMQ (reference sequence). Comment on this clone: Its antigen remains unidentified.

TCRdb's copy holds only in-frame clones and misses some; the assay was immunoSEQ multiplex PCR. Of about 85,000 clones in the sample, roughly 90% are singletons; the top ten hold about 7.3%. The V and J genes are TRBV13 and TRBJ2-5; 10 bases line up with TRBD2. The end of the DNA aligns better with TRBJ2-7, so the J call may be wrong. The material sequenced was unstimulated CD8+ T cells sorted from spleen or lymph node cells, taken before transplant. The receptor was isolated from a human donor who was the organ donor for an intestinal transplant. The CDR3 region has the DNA TGTGCCAGCAGCGACTCTAGCGGGAGTTTCTCCTACGAGCAGTACTTC. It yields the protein CASSDSSGSFSYEQYF.